This paragraph covers one T cell receptor (beta chain) sequence. Its antigen remains unidentified. Where ophthalmopathy was absent within 18 months of follow-up, hyperthyroidism was stable. Recruitment covered hyperthyroidism patients aged 18 to 65 whose new diagnosis was of under 2 months' duration. V was trimmed by 11 bases and J by 4 bases, leaving 12 bases between them. Germline V gene lookup returns CDR1 SGHTA and CDR2 FQGNSA. This CDR3 has 11 amino acids. The data belong to a study of Graves' ophthalmopathy and Graves' hyperthyroidism. Overall study context: There was a collection of peripheral blood at initial diagnosis, before any treatment. The study, taken as a whole, reports: Blood repertoires reportedly contained most expanded thyroid clonotypes above 0.001 frequency.

The sequenced template was RNA, covering the TCR beta CDR3 region. Investigators did first-round RT-PCR with HTBI primers, then second-round multiplex PCR. TCRdb passed the multiplex PCR reads through MiXCR, listing each CDR3 protein once. The table has over 500,000 distinct CDR3 sequences, approximately 21% seen once. This sequence was found in a woman in her late teens or twenties with stable Graves' hyperthyroidism. Some clones in this sample may be carry-over from other donors' samples. Input material: peripheral blood. This rearrangement joins TRBV7-2 to TRBJ2-7; D is ambiguous. CDR3 sequence (DNA): TGTGCCCTAACGGGCTCGTACGAGCAGTACTTC. The encoded protein is CALTGSYEQYF.